Following are 20 T cell receptor beta chains from one sample sequenced in a study of CD8+ T cells in alopecia areata. Described treatment: oral pan-JAK inhibitor, 5-10 mg twice daily. It was cDNA, reverse transcribed from extracted RNA, that served as the sequencing template. Assay: immunoSEQ multiplex PCR; the TCRdb copy retains only in-frame clones and omits some. This table has hundreds of thousands of clones, roughly 60% appearing once. The sequenced sample was CD4+ T cells sorted from blood, obtained at week 24, from a patient treated with tofacitinib. These receptors all stem from a human donor with alopecia areata.

This clone has a handful of counts. The rearrangement links TRBV4-3 to TRBJ1-4; D gene unclear. This CDR3 has 15 residues. Trimming cost V 0 bases and J 6 bases, with 11 bases left between them. Germline CDR1 reads LGHNA; CDR2 reads YSLEER. Here the CDR3 DNA reads TGCGCCAGCAGCCAAGACCACAGCCCGGATGAAAAACTGTTTTTT. This codes for CASSQDHSPDEKLFF.

The V call is TRBV4-1, the J call TRBJ2-5; D gene unclear. The V end was cut by 1 base, the J end by 5 bases, with 8 bases between. This CDR3 contains 13 residues. Per germline, CDR1 MGHRA and CDR2 YSYEKL. DNA of the CDR3: TGCGCCAGCAGCCAAGGTCTCTTGGAGACCCAGTACTTC. Protein product: CASSQGLLETQYF.

Points on this clone: Within the sample, other DNA sequences also encode this same CDR3. The chain links TRBV30 to TRBJ1-1, with 9 bases that match TRBD1. With 4 bases clipped from V and 5 bases from J, the junction kept 8 bases outside the gene matches. Germline V lookup: CDR1 GTSNPN, CDR2 SVGIG (reference sequence). The CDR3 spans 14 residues. For the CDR3, the DNA is TGTGCCTGGAACCAAAGGACAGGGGAGACTGAAGCTTTCTTT. It specifies CAWNQRTGETEAFF.

V and J are TRBV10-3 and TRBJ1-1; no clear D gene. The CDR3 sequence is 16 residues long. The V and J ends lost 3 bases and 1 base respectively, with 15 bases between them. Germline V gives CDR1 ENHRY, CDR2 SYGVKD. The DNA for the CDR3 is TGTGCCATCAGTGACCCCTCTGGCCGAGGGAACACTGAAGCTTTCTTT. Its translation is CAISDPSGRGNTEAFF.

The V gene is TRBV19, the J gene TRBJ1-1, with unresolved D. The CDR3 extends over 8 amino acids. CDR1 is LNHDA and CDR2 is SQIVND in the germline V gene (reference sequence). Trimming stripped 7 bases from V and 11 bases from J, with 5 bases between. CDR3 loop: CASTEAFF. The CDR3, as DNA: TGTGCCAGTACCGAGGCTTTCTTT.

This clone turned up a few times. The chain employs TRBV6-6 and TRBJ1-4; TRBD1 matches at 7 bases. Looked up from germline, CDR1 is MNHNY and CDR2 is SVGAGI (reference sequence). This CDR3 contains 13 residues. V was clipped by 8 bases and J by 4 bases; unmatched bases: 4. The CDR3 sequence: CASAGQINEKLFF. The CDR3 DNA is TGTGCCAGCGCGGGACAGATTAATGAAAAACTGTTTTTT.

The chain uses TRBV5-6 and TRBJ2-1, with TRBD1 matching 8 bases. The CDR3 length is 16 residues. Trimming removed 4 bases from V and 5 bases from J; junction bases left unmatched: 11. The V gene's germline CDR1 is SGHDT and CDR2 YYEEEE. CDR3 sequence reads: CASSLYSDRAHNEQFF. The CDR3 nucleotides read TGTGCCAGCAGCCTCTATTCGGACAGGGCGCACAATGAGCAGTTCTTC.

This clone has just a few counts. This rearrangement joins TRBV5-4 to TRBJ2-7; the D is unclear. In germline, CDR1 is SGHNT, CDR2 YYREEE (reference sequence). The CDR3 covers 15 residues. Deletions cut 0 bases from V and 7 bases from J, with 17 bases between. CDR3: CASSLEAMFSREQYF. The CDR3 DNA follows: TGTGCCAGCAGCTTGGAAGCTATGTTTTCCCGGGAGCAGTACTTC.

The chain joins TRBV5-4 to TRBJ1-2; D is perhaps TRBD1 (5 bases). V lost 1 base, J lost 3 bases, and 13 bases lay in between. The CDR3 extends over 15 amino acids. Germline values: CDR1 SGHNT, CDR2 YYREEE (reference sequence). CDR3 DNA sequence: TGTGCCAGCAGCTTGCAGGCAGGGCACTACTATGGCTACACCTTC. This codes for CASSLQAGHYYGYTF.

The rearrangement links TRBV6-5 to TRBJ2-5; possibly TRBD1 for D (6 bases). Germline V gene data show CDR1 as MNHEY and CDR2 as SVGAGI. With 2 bases removed from V and 3 bases from J, the gap between germline ends came to 16 bases. The CDR3 totals 16 residues. In nucleotides, the CDR3 is TGTGCCAGCAGTTACATGAGGATGGGGGCGAAAGAGACCCAGTACTTC. This sequence encodes CASSYMRMGAKETQYF.

This clone was recorded a few times. The chain combines TRBV29-1 with TRBJ2-1; D is perhaps TRBD1 or TRBD2 (6 bases each). The CDR3 extends over 11 amino acids. V gave up 6 bases and J gave up 10 bases, with 13 bases separating them. CDR1 is SQVTM and CDR2 is ANQGSEA in the germline V gene. This CDR3 reads CSVKGGPEQFF. In DNA, the CDR3 is TGCAGCGTGAAGGGGGGACCCGAGCAGTTCTTC.

This chain uses TRBV4-1 with TRBJ2-5; 7 bases align to TRBD1. Germline V gene data show CDR1 as MGHRA and CDR2 as YSYEKL. The CDR3 is made up of 16 amino acids. Trimming removed 1 base from V and 0 bases from J; junction bases left unmatched: 5. The CDR3 protein is CASSQVWQGDQETQYF. The CDR3 region has the DNA TGCGCCAGCAGCCAAGTTTGGCAGGGGGACCAAGAGACCCAGTACTTC.

The chain uses TRBV30 and TRBJ1-1; 7 bases align to TRBD1. The V gene's germline CDR1 is GTSNPN and CDR2 SVGIG (reference sequence). This CDR3 has 14 amino acids. V shed 3 bases, J shed 0 bases, and the junction held 4 bases outside the gene matches. CDR3 nucleotide sequence: TGTGCCTGGAGGACAGGGAGGGTGAACACTGAAGCTTTCTTT. This sequence encodes CAWRTGRVNTEAFF.

The table lists this clone with a few counts. The chain has TRBV11-2 and TRBJ1-1; no firm D call. CDR1 and CDR2 (germline): SGHAT, FQNNGV. V was clipped by 1 base and J by 0 bases, with 9 bases between them. There are 15 residues in the CDR3. The CDR3 spells CASSLVPGLNTEAFF. In DNA, the CDR3 is TGTGCCAGCAGCTTAGTGCCGGGGTTGAACACTGAAGCTTTCTTT.

This chain connects TRBV18 to TRBJ2-6; 15 bases map to TRBD2. CDR3 size: 19 residues. The V segment lost 4 bases and the J segment 3 bases; nucleotides outside the gene matches: 7. Germline V lookup: CDR1 KGHSH, CDR2 LQKENI. CDR3 DNA sequence: TGTGCCAGCTCACTCGGACTAGCGGGGGGGCCCGTTGGGGCCAACGTCCTGACTTTC. Protein: CASSLGLAGGPVGANVLTF.

This chain links TRBV30 with TRBJ2-7; D is perhaps TRBD2 (7 bases). V lost 5 bases and J lost 4, with 18 bases in between. The CDR3 is 14 amino acids. Germline CDR1 is GTSNPN and CDR2 is SVGIG (reference sequence). The CDR3 bases are TGTGCCTGGGCCCCCACCGGGGGGCTTTACGAGCAGTACTTC. Its translation: CAWAPTGGLYEQYF.

This clone was detected only a few times. CDR3 DNA: TGCAGCGTTGTAGGTAACGGACATTCACCCCTCCACTTT. Protein product: CSVVGNGHSPLHF. V gene TRBV29-1 combines with J gene TRBJ1-6; D ambiguous. Germline lookup yields CDR1 SQVTM and CDR2 ANQGSEA. Trimming stripped 4 bases from V and 8 bases from J, with 12 bases between. The CDR3 extends over 13 amino acids.

The rearrangement links TRBV5-1 to TRBJ2-3, with D possibly being TRBD2 (5 bases). Germline-derived CDR1 and CDR2 are SGHRS and YFSETQ. CDR3 length: 15 amino acids. V was cut by 4 bases and J by 4 bases, with 16 bases left in between. The CDR3 loop reads CASSPDPRASDTQYF. In DNA, the CDR3 is TGCGCCAGCAGCCCGGACCCGAGGGCTTCAGATACGCAGTATTTT.

The CDR3 DNA sequence: TGTGCCTGGGGAGTCCTAGCGCCAGATACGCAGTATTTT. This gives the protein CAWGVLAPDTQYF. The chain recombines TRBV30 with TRBJ2-3; tentative D call: TRBD2 (6 bases). V lost 5 bases and J lost 4, with 13 bases in between. This CDR3 has 13 residues. CDR1 and CDR2 from the germline V gene are GTSNPN and SVGIG (reference sequence). Variable domain in full (rest from reference TRBV30 and TRBJ2-3): SQTIHQWPATLVQPVGSPLSLECTVEGTSNPNLYWYRQAAGRGLQLLFYSVGIGQISSEVPQNLSASRPQDRQFILSSKKLLLSDSGFYLCAWGVLAPDTQYFGPGTRLTVL.

V gene TRBV29-1 combines with J gene TRBJ1-2; no reliable D call. The V end lost 4 bases, the J end lost 8 bases, and 11 bases lay between the germline ends. Looked up from germline, CDR1 is SQVTM and CDR2 is ANQGSEA. This CDR3 spans 11 amino acids. The CDR3 DNA is TGCAGCGTTGCCCGTTCGGGGGGCTACACCTTC. Translating gives CSVARSGGYTF.